Following are 8 T cell receptor beta chains from one sample sequenced in a study of shared clonotypes between healthy human individuals. Sequencing was performed with immunoSEQ multiplex PCR; in TCRdb, only in-frame clones are kept and a portion is missing. The repertoire holds about 690,000 clones, with roughly 91% as singletons. The specimen was memory CD8+ T cells from PBMCs. Sample subset: CD45RO+ cells pooled with CCR7-negative TemRA cells. These receptors all stem from a man younger than 35 in good health. Some clones in this sample may be carry-over from other donors' samples.

This chain uses TRBV6-5 with TRBJ1-2; TRBD1 matches 9 bases. Germline V lookup: CDR1 MNHEY, CDR2 SVGAGI. V was pared by 2 bases and J by 6 bases, with 10 bases of the junction left unmatched. This CDR3 region has 16 residues. CDR3 sequence: CASSYPGHRGRHGYTF. The CDR3 DNA is TGTGCCAGCAGTTACCCGGGGCACAGGGGGCGGCATGGCTACACCTTC.

The chain couples TRBV27 to TRBJ2-5; D unresolved. CDR3 length: 13 amino acids. In germline, CDR1 is MNHEY, CDR2 SMNVEV (reference sequence). Trimming pared 1 base from V and 4 bases from J, leaving 7 bases between. This CDR3 reads CASSLYPRETQYF. The CDR3 DNA reads as TGTGCCAGCAGTTTATATCCCAGAGAGACCCAGTACTTC.

The chain couples TRBV19 to TRBJ2-1, with 8 bases lining up with TRBD1. V was pared by 0 bases and J by 1 base, with 2 bases of the junction left unmatched. Germline V gene sequence: CDR1 LNHDA, CDR2 SQIVND (reference sequence). The CDR3 covers 16 residues. The CDR3 bases are TGTGCCAGTAGTATAGATACAGGGGGGTCCTACAATGAGCAGTTCTTC. Translating it yields CASSIDTGGSYNEQFF.

J is TRBJ2-1 and V is TRBV27; 11 nucleotides line up with TRBD2. Germline V lookup: CDR1 MNHEY, CDR2 SMNVEV (reference sequence). CDR3 length: 15 residues. The V and J ends lost 2 bases and 7 bases, in that order; junction bases with no gene match: 4. CDR3 DNA sequence: TGTGCCAGCAGTTTAGTTCTAGCGGGAGGTAATGAGCAGTTCTTC. It codes for CASSLVLAGGNEQFF.

V usage is TRBV5-4 and J usage is TRBJ1-3; the match to TRBD1 covers 7 bases. Germline lookup yields CDR1 SGHNT and CDR2 YYREEE (reference sequence). V was clipped by 4 bases and J by 2 bases; unmatched bases: 6. This CDR3 contains 15 residues. Written as DNA, the CDR3 is TGTGCCAGCAGCCTCGACAGGGAGACTGGAAACACCATATATTTT. Amino acids: CASSLDRETGNTIYF. The full variable domain, rest sourced from reference TRBV5-4 and TRBJ1-3, is ETGVTQSPTHLIKTRGQQVTLRCSSQSGHNTVSWYQQALGQGPQFIFQYYREEENGRGNFPPRFSGLQFPNYSSELNVNALELDDSALYLCASSLDRETGNTIYFGEGSWLTVV.

V and J are TRBV19 and TRBJ1-1; no clear D gene. The CDR3 sequence is 15 residues long. The germline V gene has CDR1 LNHDA and CDR2 SQIVND (reference sequence). V was trimmed by 1 base and J by 4 bases, leaving 13 bases between them. The CDR3 spells CASSIGKYGITEAFF. The CDR3 DNA follows: TGTGCCAGTAGTATAGGGAAATACGGGATCACTGAAGCTTTCTTT.

The V call is TRBV18, the J call TRBJ1-2; D unclear. CDR3 size: 15 residues. V was pared by 1 base and J by 4 bases, with 13 bases between. Germline V gene sequence: CDR1 KGHSH, CDR2 LQKENI. DNA of the CDR3: TGTGCCAGCTCACCACGTAAGGGCCAACTCTATGGCTACACCTTC. This codes for CASSPRKGQLYGYTF. Using reference TRBV18 and TRBJ1-2 for the parts outside the CDR3, the full variable domain is NAGVMQNPRHLVRRRGQEARLRCSPMKGHSHVYWYRQLPEEGLKFMVYLQKENIIDESGMPKERFSAEFPKEGPSILRIQQVVRGDSAAYFCASSPRKGQLYGYTFGSGTRLTVV.

The rearrangement links TRBV5-5 to TRBJ2-1; D may match TRBD1 or TRBD2 (6 bases each). Per the germline V gene, CDR1 is SGHKS and CDR2 is YYEKEE (reference sequence). CDR3 length equals 17 residues. V was cut by 1 base and J by 2 bases, with 16 bases left in between. The CDR3 DNA follows: TGTGCCAGCAGCTTGTATGGTTCGGGGGCCACCTACAATGAGCAGTTCTTC. It yields the protein CASSLYGSGATYNEQFF.